Below are 27 T cell receptor beta chains sequenced from a single sample in a study of blood T cells in healthy people across ages. A J-beta primer mix and a sample-barcoded 5' primer were used in a second PCR of about 6 to 12 cycles. TCRdb re-called the 5' RACE reads through MiXCR, storing one row per CDR3 protein. This table has about 1 million distinct CDR3 sequences, roughly 45% appearing once. The specimen sequenced was blood. These receptors originate from a woman aged 55-70 years in good health.

The chain has TRBV27 and TRBJ1-2, with D uncertain. Germline lookup yields CDR1 MNHEY and CDR2 SMNVEV (reference sequence). Trimming left V 5 bases short and J 0 bases short, with 10 bases between. The CDR3 totals 14 residues. The CDR3 spells CASSNDVPNYGYTF. The CDR3 nucleotides read TGTGCCAGCAGTAATGACGTTCCTAACTATGGCTACACCTTC.

In DNA form, the CDR3 reads TGTGCCAGCAGCCCCCGGGACAGTCGGGACTATGGCTACACCTTC. This codes for CASSPRDSRDYGYTF. The chain combines TRBV7-9 with TRBJ1-2; 7 nucleotides match TRBD1. Per germline, CDR1 SEHNR and CDR2 FQNEAQ (reference sequence). This CDR3 has 15 amino acids. Trimming at V came to 5 bases and at J to 3 bases, leaving 9 bases not matched to a gene.

The rearrangement links TRBV29-1 to TRBJ1-1, with 9 positions matching TRBD1. The ends lost 6 bases at V and 1 base at J; junction bases unmatched: 9. Germline V CDR1 and CDR2: SQVTM, ANQGSEA. The CDR3 totals 15 residues. The DNA of the CDR3 is TGCAGCGTGGAGAACGTACAGGGGGCGAACACTGAAGCTTTCTTT. It encodes CSVENVQGANTEAFF.

This clonotype was seen a handful of times. V is TRBV27 and J is TRBJ2-1, with 11 bases that match TRBD2. Trimming cost V 5 bases and J 7 bases; bases outside gene matches: 7. Per the germline V gene, CDR1 is MNHEY and CDR2 is SMNVEV (reference sequence). This CDR3 contains 15 residues. CDR3 residues: CASSHIAGGLNEQFF. The CDR3 region has the DNA TGTGCCAGCAGTCACATAGCGGGAGGGTTGAATGAGCAGTTCTTC.

The sample holds a few counts of this clonotype. The rearrangement links TRBV3-1 to TRBJ2-1; no reliable D call. Looked up from germline, CDR1 is LGHDT and CDR2 is YNNKEL (reference sequence). This CDR3 comprises 15 residues. Trimming pared 0 bases from V and 5 bases from J, leaving 11 bases between. The CDR3 spells CASSQDLIQDNEQFF. The CDR3 bases are TGTGCCAGCAGCCAAGATCTTATTCAAGACAATGAGCAGTTCTTC.

This clonotype appeared a few times. The J gene is TRBJ2-5, the V gene TRBV6-1; 7 positions agree with TRBD1. With the DNA end fitting TRBJ2-7 better, the J assignment may be wrong. CDR1 is MNHNS, CDR2 SASEGT, per germline. This CDR3 region has 15 residues. This chain's CDR3 is CASSEATGVRGEQYF. CDR3 DNA: TGTGCCAGCAGTGAAGCAACAGGGGTTCGAGGCGAGCAGTACTTC.

In this sample, this clonotype turned up a few times. The chain couples TRBV29-1 to TRBJ1-2; no definite D call. The V gene lost 5 bases and the J gene lost 8 bases, with 21 bases spanning the gap. Germline CDR1 and CDR2: SQVTM and ANQGSEA. CDR3 size: 14 residues. For the CDR3, the DNA is TGCAGCGTTTCCCAGCTTACGGTCCGCGGCGGCTACACCTTC. It codes for CSVSQLTVRGGYTF.

The chain joins TRBV11-2 to TRBJ2-7; TRBD1 is a possible D gene (6 bases). V was cut by 5 bases and J by 2 bases, with 22 bases left in between. Germline V CDR1 and CDR2: SGHAT, FQNNGV. CDR3 length: 17 amino acids. CDR3: CASSIGTGSLRPYEQYF. The CDR3 region has the DNA TGTGCCAGCAGCATCGGAACAGGGAGTCTTAGACCCTACGAGCAGTACTTC.

The chain joins TRBV11-2 to TRBJ2-3; the D is unclear. This CDR3 has 12 residues. The ends were cut back, 2 bases at V and 6 bases at J, with 6 bases in the middle. Looked up from germline, CDR1 is SGHAT and CDR2 is FQNNGV. The CDR3 DNA reads as TGTGCCAGCAGCTTAATGATGGATACGCAGTATTTT. Translated: CASSLMMDTQYF. Combining the CDR3 with reference TRBV11-2 and TRBJ2-3 gives the whole variable domain EAGVAQSPRYKIIEKRQSVAFWCNPISGHATLYWYQQILGQGPKLLIQFQNNGVVDDSQLPKDRFSAERLKGVDSTLKIQPAKLEDSAVYLCASSLMMDTQYFGPGTRLTVL.

This sequence joins TRBV28 and TRBJ2-7; D not resolved. The J call could be wrong; TRBJ2-5 is a better fit for the DNA end. The CDR3 sequence is 16 residues long. Per germline, CDR1 MDHEN and CDR2 SYDVKM. Here the CDR3 reads CASSFLGKAQRETQYF. CDR3 sequence (DNA): TGTGCCAGCAGTTTCTTGGGGAAGGCCCAAAGGGAGACCCAGTACTTC.

This clonotype was recorded only once. The chain links TRBV29-1 to TRBJ2-5; 15 nucleotides line up with TRBD2. CDR3 length: 13 amino acids. CDR1 is SQVTM, CDR2 ANQGSEA, per germline. Germline trimming cut 4 bases from V and 11 bases from J; bases unmatched to any gene: 5. In nucleotides, the CDR3 is TGCAGCGTTGGGGGACTAGCGGGAGGTGGGCAGTACTTC. It encodes CSVGGLAGGGQYF.

With regard to this clonotype: A read error may be the cause here, since a much bigger clone is one base away. J is TRBJ2-3 and V is TRBV28; D is uncertain. Per the germline V gene, CDR1 is MDHEN and CDR2 is SYDVKM. Trimming took off 5 bases at V and 1 base at J, with 10 bases between the two ends. The CDR3 loop spans 14 amino acids. In DNA form, the CDR3 reads TGTGCCAGCAGTGTTGTGGCAGGCACAGATACGCAGTATTTT. It specifies CASSVVAGTDTQYF.

The sample holds a few counts of this clonotype. The chain carries TRBV29-1 and TRBJ2-1; possibly TRBD2 for D (5 bases). CDR3 length: 14 residues. Trimming shortened V by 4 bases and J by 2 bases, and 12 bases separated the two germline ends. Germline loops: CDR1 SQVTM, CDR2 ANQGSEA. CDR3 sequence (DNA): TGCAGCGTTGGGAGGCAGGCCCCCTACAATGAGCAGTTCTTC. Its protein is CSVGRQAPYNEQFF.

In DNA form, the CDR3 reads TGTGCCAGCAGTTCTCCCCCAGATACGCAGTATTTT. It codes for CASSSPPDTQYF. The gene calls are TRBV28 and TRBJ2-3, with no clear D. V was pared by 4 bases and J by 4 bases, with 6 bases between. The CDR3 contains 12 residues. The V gene's germline CDR1 is MDHEN and CDR2 SYDVKM.

This clonotype was counted a few times. This chain connects TRBV3-1 to TRBJ2-1; 8 positions match TRBD2. V lost 4 bases, J lost 3 bases, and 5 bases stayed unmatched. The CDR3 has 15 amino acids. Germline CDR1 reads LGHDT; CDR2 reads YNNKEL (reference sequence). This CDR3 is CASSREAGDYNEQFF. CDR3 sequence (DNA): TGTGCCAGCAGCCGAGAAGCGGGAGACTACAATGAGCAGTTCTTC.

There are a few counts of this clonotype. The chain has TRBV5-1 and TRBJ1-2; tentative D call: TRBD1 (6 bases). The germline V gene has CDR1 SGHRS and CDR2 YFSETQ. The ends were cut back, 0 bases at V and 4 bases at J, with 13 bases in the middle. This CDR3 comprises 15 residues. The CDR3: CASSLDQGQTYGYTF. The CDR3 nucleotides read TGCGCCAGCAGCTTGGATCAGGGACAAACCTATGGCTACACCTTC.

In this sample, this clonotype turned up many times. The chain has TRBV28 and TRBJ2-1; 12 nucleotides line up with TRBD1. This CDR3 has 16 amino acids. Unmatched junction bases numbered 7, after V lost 4 bases and J lost 6 bases. CDR1 and CDR2 from the germline V gene are MDHEN and SYDVKM. CDR3 nucleotide sequence: TGTGCCAGCAGTTCCCCCGGGACAGGGGGCCGCAATGAGCAGTTCTTC. It specifies CASSSPGTGGRNEQFF.

The genes are TRBV2 and TRBJ2-3; unclear D gene. The CDR3 consists of 13 residues. CDR1 is SNHLY and CDR2 is FYNNEI in the germline V gene. V was cut by 1 base and J by 9 bases, with 11 bases left in between. CDR3 loop: CASSEVVSKTQYF. CDR3 nucleotides: TGTGCCAGCAGTGAAGTAGTTAGCAAGACGCAGTATTTT.

The chain recombines TRBV30 with TRBJ1-4; D possibly corresponds to TRBD1 (5 bases). Trimming took off 4 bases at V and 7 bases at J, with 13 bases between the two ends. Germline-derived CDR1 and CDR2 are GTSNPN and SVGIG (reference sequence). CDR3 length: 13 amino acids. The CDR3 region is CAWKRQGGEKLFF. The DNA of the CDR3 is TGTGCCTGGAAAAGGCAGGGAGGTGAAAAACTGTTTTTT.

In this sample, this clonotype turned up a few times. The gene calls are TRBV15 and TRBJ2-5; D remains unclear. Germline V lookup: CDR1 LNHNV, CDR2 YYDKDF (reference sequence). The CDR3 has 15 amino acids. Trimming removed 0 bases at V and 5 bases at J, with 13 bases between. CDR3 in DNA: TGTGCCACCAGCAGAGATCAAGTACAGCTGGAGACCCAGTACTTC. It translates to CATSRDQVQLETQYF.

The chain combines TRBV30 with TRBJ1-2; TRBD1 matches at 8 bases. Germline V gene lookup returns CDR1 GTSNPN and CDR2 SVGIG (reference sequence). The J segment lost 4 bases and the V segment lost 4 bases, leaving 2 bases of the junction unmatched. There are 12 residues in the CDR3. The CDR3 region is CAWTGTGYGYTF. CDR3 DNA: TGTGCCTGGACAGGGACAGGCTATGGCTACACCTTC.

This sequence joins TRBV12-3 or TRBV12-4 and TRBJ2-3; D is ambiguous. The CDR3 extends over 12 amino acids. V shed 11 bases and J shed 1 base, with 10 bases lying between them. The CDR3 reads CALGRGTDTQYF. CDR3 nucleotides: TGTGCCCTCGGCCGGGGCACAGATACGCAGTATTTT.

The chain combines TRBV29-1 with TRBJ1-1, with 8 positions matching TRBD1. V dropped 2 bases and J dropped 4; count of bases not matched to a gene: 9. Germline CDR1 and CDR2: SQVTM and ANQGSEA. This CDR3 region has 15 residues. Written as DNA, the CDR3 is TGCAGCGTTGAACGCCAGGGGGCGGGGGGCACTGAAGCTTTCTTT. Its protein product is CSVERQGAGGTEAFF.

This clonotype was seen at least ten times. The chain joins TRBV20-1 to TRBJ2-5; perhaps TRBD1 as D (5 bases). The CDR3 covers 15 residues. The germline gives CDR1 DFQATT, CDR2 SNEGSKA (reference sequence). V dropped 3 bases and J dropped 1 base, with 15 bases sitting between them. CDR3 residues: CSASFDSFTQETQYF. The CDR3 bases are TGCAGTGCTAGTTTCGACAGCTTTACCCAAGAGACCCAGTACTTC.

This sequence joins TRBV2 and TRBJ2-1, with D possibly matching TRBD2 (5 bases). Trimming stripped 1 base from V and 0 bases from J, with 13 bases between. The CDR3 has 17 amino acids. CDR1 SNHLY and CDR2 FYNNEI come from the germline V gene. Here the CDR3 reads CASSEGSLAGSYNEQFF. CDR3 coding DNA: TGTGCCAGCAGTGAAGGTTCCCTAGCTGGCTCCTACAATGAGCAGTTCTTC.

The rearrangement uses TRBV27 and TRBJ1-2; D is ambiguous. CDR1 and CDR2 from the germline V gene are MNHEY and SMNVEV (reference sequence). The V end lost 5 bases, the J end lost 2 bases, and 6 bases lay between the germline ends. The CDR3 has 12 residues. The CDR3 DNA reads as TGTGCCAGCAGTGAGGACAACTATGGCTACACCTTC. Its protein is CASSEDNYGYTF.

The genes are TRBV12-3 or TRBV12-4 and TRBJ1-5; D unclear. Trimming took 2 bases from V and 3 from J, leaving 8 bases between them. The CDR3 sequence is 14 residues long. CDR3 region: CASSLLGNNQPQHF. The CDR3 coding sequence is TGTGCCAGCAGTTTACTGGGAAACAATCAGCCCCAGCATTTT.